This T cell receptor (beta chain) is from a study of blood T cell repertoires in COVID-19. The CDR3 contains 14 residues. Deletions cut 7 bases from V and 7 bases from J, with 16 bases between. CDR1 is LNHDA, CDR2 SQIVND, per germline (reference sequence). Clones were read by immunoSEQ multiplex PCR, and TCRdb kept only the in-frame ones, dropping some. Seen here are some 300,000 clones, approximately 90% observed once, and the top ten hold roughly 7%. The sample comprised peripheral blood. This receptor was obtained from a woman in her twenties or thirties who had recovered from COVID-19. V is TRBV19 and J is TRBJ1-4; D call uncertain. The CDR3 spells CASNLDKASEKLFF. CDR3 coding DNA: TGTGCCAGTAACCTCGACAAGGCGTCTGAAAAACTGTTTTTT.